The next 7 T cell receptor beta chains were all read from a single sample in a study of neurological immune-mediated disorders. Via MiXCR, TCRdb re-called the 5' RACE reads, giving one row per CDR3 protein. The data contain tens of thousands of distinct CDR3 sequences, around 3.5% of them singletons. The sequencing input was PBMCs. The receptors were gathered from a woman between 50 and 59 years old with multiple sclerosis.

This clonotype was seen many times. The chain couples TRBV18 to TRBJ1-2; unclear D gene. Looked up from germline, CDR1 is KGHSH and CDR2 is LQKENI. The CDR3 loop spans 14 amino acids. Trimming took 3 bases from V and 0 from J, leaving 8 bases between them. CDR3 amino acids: CASSPRTPNYGYTF. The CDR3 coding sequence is TGTGCCAGCTCACCCCGAACACCTAACTATGGCTACACCTTC.

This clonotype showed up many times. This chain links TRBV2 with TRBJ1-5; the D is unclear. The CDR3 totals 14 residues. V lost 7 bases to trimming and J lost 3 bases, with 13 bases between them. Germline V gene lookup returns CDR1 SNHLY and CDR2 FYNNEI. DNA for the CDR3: TGTGCCAGCACGCAGCGGGGTTCCAATCAGCCCCAGCATTTT. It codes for CASTQRGSNQPQHF.

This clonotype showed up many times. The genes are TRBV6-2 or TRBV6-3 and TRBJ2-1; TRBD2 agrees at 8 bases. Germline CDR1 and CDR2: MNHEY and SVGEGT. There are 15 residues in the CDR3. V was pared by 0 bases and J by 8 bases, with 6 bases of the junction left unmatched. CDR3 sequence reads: CASSYSSGAFDEQFF. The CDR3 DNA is TGTGCCAGCAGTTACTCTAGCGGGGCGTTCGATGAGCAGTTCTTC.

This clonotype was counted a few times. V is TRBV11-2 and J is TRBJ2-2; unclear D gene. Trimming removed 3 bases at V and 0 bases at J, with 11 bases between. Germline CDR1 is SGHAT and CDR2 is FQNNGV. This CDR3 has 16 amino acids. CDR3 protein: CASSLYKGSNTGELFF. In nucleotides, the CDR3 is TGTGCCAGCAGCTTGTATAAGGGCTCGAACACCGGGGAGCTGTTTTTT.

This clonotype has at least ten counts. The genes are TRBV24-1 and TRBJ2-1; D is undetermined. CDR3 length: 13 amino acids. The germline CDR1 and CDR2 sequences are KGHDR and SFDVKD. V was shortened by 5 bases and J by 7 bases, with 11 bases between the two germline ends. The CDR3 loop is CATSVGPKNEQFF. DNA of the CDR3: TGTGCCACCAGTGTAGGACCGAAAAATGAGCAGTTCTTC.

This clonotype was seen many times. The CDR3 here is CASSLGRKQETQYF. CDR3 coding DNA: TGTGCCAGCAGTCTTGGACGGAAACAAGAGACCCAGTACTTC. The chain recombines TRBV6-5 with TRBJ2-5; the D is unclear. There are 14 residues in the CDR3. V dropped 5 bases and J dropped 2 bases, with 12 bases sitting between them. Germline CDR1 reads MNHEY; CDR2 reads SVGAGI.

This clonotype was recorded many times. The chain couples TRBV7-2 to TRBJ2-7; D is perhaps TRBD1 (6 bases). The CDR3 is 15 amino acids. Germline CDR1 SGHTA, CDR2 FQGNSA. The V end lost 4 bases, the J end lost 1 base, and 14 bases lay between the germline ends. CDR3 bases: TGTGCCAGCAGCTCGATGGGGACAAGGTCCTACGAGCAGTACTTC. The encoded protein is CASSSMGTRSYEQYF.